This T cell receptor (beta chain) stems from a study of blood T cell repertoires in COVID-19. Study summary: Both acute and convalescent COVID-19 samples were obtained from the United States, Italy and Spain.

Only in-frame clones appear in the TCRdb table, and some are missing; sequencing was by immunoSEQ multiplex PCR. This sample carries 210,000 or so clones, approximately 80% of them seen once, and the ten largest clones take 15% to 20%. Trimming removed 2 bases from V and 5 bases from J; junction bases left unmatched: 6. The CDR3 has 15 amino acids. Germline V gene lookup returns CDR1 GTSNPN and CDR2 SVGIG (reference sequence). Input material: peripheral blood. The rearrangement uses TRBV30 and TRBJ2-2; TRBD2 matches 9 bases. This clonotype originated in a woman of 80 years or more with active or convalescent COVID-19. The CDR3 region is CAWSFSGRRTGELFF. In DNA, the CDR3 is TGTGCCTGGAGTTTTAGCGGGAGACGTACCGGGGAGCTGTTTTTT.